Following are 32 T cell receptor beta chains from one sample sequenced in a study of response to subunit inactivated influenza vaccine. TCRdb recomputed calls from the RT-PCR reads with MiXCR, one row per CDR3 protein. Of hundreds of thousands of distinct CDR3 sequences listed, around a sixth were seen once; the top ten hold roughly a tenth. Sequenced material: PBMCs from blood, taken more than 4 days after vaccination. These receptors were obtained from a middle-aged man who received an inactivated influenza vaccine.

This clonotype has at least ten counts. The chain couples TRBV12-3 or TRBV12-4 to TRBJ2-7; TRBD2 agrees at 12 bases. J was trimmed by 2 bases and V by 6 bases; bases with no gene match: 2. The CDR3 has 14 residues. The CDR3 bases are TGTGCCAGCAGATGGACTAGCGGGACCTACGAGCAGTACTTC. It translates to CASRWTSGTYEQYF.

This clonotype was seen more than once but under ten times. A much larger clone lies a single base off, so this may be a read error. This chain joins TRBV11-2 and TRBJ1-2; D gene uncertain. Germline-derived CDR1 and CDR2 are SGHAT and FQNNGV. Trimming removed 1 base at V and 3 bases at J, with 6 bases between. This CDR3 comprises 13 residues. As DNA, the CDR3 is TGTGCCAGCAGCTTAGCAGCGGACTATGGCTACACCTTC. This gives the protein CASSLAADYGYTF.

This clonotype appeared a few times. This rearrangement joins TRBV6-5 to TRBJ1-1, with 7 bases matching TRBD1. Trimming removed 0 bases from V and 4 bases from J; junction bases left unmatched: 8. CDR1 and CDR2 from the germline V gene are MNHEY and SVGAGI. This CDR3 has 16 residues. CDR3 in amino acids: CASSYSSRGRITEAFF. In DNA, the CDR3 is TGTGCCAGCAGTTACTCGAGTAGGGGGCGGATCACTGAAGCTTTCTTT.

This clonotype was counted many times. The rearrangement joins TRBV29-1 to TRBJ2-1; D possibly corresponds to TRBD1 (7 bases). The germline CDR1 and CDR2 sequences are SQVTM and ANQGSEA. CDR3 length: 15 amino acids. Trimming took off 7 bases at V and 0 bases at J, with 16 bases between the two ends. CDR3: CSGGGGDSSYNEQFF. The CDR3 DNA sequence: TGCAGCGGGGGAGGAGGGGACAGCTCCTACAATGAGCAGTTCTTC.

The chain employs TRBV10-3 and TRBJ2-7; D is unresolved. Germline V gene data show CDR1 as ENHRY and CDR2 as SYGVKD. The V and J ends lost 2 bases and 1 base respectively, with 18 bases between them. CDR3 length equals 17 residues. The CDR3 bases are TGTGCCATCAGTGAGGCCCTCCCGGGCTCCGGATCCTACGAGCAGTACTTC. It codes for CAISEALPGSGSYEQYF.

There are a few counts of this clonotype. In DNA, the CDR3 is TGTGCCAGCACCCCCGGGGCGGGGCTCTATAATTCACCCCTCCACTTT. Amino acid sequence: CASTPGAGLYNSPLHF. V gene TRBV7-2 combines with J gene TRBJ1-6; a weak D match, TRBD1 (5 bases). The CDR3 length is 16 residues. With 7 bases removed from V and 3 bases from J, the gap between germline ends came to 16 bases. CDR1 is SGHTA and CDR2 is FQGNSA in the germline V gene.

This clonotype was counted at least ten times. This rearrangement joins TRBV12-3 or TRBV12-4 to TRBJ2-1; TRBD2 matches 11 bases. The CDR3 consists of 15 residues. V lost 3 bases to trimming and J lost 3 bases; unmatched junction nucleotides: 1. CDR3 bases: TGTGCCAGCAGTTTTAGCGGGGGGGGCTACAATGAGCAGTTCTTC. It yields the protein CASSFSGGGYNEQFF.

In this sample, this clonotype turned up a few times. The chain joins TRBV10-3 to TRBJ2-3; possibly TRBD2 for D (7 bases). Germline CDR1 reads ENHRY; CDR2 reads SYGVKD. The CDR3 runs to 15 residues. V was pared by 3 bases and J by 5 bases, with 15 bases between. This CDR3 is CAISDRGAVGDTQYF. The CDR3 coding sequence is TGTGCCATCAGTGACCGGGGGGCCGTAGGAGATACGCAGTATTTT.

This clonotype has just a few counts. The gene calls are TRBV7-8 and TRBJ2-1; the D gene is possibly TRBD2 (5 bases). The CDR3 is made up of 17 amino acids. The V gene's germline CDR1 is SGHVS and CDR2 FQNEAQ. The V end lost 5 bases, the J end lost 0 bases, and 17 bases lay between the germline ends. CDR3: CASSTSWAPSSYNEQFF. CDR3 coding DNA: TGTGCCAGCAGCACTAGTTGGGCCCCTAGCTCCTACAATGAGCAGTTCTTC.

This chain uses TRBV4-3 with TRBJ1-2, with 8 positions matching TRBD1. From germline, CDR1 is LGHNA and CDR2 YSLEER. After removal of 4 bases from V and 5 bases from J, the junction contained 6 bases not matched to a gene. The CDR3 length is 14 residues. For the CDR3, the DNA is TGCGCCAGCAGCCGGTCGACAGGGGAGTATGGCTACACCTTC. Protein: CASSRSTGEYGYTF.

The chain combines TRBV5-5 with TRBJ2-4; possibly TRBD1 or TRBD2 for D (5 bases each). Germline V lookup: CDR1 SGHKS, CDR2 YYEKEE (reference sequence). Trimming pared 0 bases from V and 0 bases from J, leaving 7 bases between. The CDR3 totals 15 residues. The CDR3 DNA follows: TGTGCCAGCAGCTTGGAGGGACGAGCCAAAAACATTCAGTACTTC. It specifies CASSLEGRAKNIQYF. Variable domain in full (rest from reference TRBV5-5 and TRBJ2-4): DAGVTQSPTHLIKTRGQQVTLRCSPISGHKSVSWYQQVLGQGPQFIFQYYEKEERGRGNFPDRFSARQFPNYSSELNVNALLLGDSALYLCASSLEGRAKNIQYFGAGTRLSVL.

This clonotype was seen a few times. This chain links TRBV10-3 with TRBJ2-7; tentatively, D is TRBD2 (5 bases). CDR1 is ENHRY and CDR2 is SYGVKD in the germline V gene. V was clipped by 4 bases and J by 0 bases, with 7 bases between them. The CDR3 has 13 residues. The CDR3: CAISASGSYEQYF. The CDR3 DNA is TGTGCCATCAGTGCCAGCGGCTCCTACGAGCAGTACTTC.

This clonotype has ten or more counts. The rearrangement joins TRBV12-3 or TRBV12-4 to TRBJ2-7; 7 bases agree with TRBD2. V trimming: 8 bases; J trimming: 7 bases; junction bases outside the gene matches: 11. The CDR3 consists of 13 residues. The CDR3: CASGRGSGQEQYF. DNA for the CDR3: TGTGCCAGCGGGCGGGGTAGCGGGCAAGAGCAGTACTTC.

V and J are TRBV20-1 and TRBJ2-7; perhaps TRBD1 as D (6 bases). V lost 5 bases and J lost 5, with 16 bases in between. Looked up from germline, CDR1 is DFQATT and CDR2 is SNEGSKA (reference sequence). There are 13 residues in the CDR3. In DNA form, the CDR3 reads TGCAGTGCTCCGCCCCCAGGGGTGCACGAGCAGTACTTC. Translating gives CSAPPPGVHEQYF.

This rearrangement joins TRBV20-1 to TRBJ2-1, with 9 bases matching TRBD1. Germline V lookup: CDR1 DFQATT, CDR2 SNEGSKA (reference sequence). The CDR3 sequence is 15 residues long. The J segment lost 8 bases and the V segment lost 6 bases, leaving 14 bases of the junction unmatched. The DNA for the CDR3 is TGCAGTGCCCCCGACCGGGACAGGGATGTCTATGAGCAGTTCTTC. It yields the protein CSAPDRDRDVYEQFF.

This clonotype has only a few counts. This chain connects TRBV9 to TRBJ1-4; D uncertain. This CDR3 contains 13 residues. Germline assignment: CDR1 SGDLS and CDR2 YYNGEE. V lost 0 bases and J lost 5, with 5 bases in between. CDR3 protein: CASSVGLNEKLFF. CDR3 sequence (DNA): TGTGCCAGCAGCGTAGGGTTAAATGAAAAACTGTTTTTT.

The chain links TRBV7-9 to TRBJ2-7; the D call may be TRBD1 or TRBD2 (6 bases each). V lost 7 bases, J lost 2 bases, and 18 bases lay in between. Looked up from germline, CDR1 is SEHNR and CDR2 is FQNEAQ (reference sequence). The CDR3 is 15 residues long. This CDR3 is CASIPLGAGTYEQYF. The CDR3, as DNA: TGTGCCAGCATCCCCTTGGGGGCGGGGACCTACGAGCAGTACTTC.

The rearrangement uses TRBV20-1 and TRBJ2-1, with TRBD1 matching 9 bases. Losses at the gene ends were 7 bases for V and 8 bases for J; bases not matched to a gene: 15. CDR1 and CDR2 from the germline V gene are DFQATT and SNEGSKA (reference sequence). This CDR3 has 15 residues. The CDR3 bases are TGCAGTGTGTTCGAGAGGGACAGGGTAGATCATGAGCAGTTCTTC. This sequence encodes CSVFERDRVDHEQFF.

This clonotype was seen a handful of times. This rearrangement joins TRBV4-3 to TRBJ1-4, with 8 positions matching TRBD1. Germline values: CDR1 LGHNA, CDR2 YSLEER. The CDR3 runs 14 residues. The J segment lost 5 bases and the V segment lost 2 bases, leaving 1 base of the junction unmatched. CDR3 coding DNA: TGCGCCAGCAGCCAACAGGGGGCGAATGAAAAACTGTTTTTT. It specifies CASSQQGANEKLFF.

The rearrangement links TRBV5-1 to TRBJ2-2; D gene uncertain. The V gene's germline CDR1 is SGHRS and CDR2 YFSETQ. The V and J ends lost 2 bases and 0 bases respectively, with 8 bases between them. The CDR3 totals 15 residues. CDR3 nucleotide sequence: TGCGCCAGCAGCTTCAGATACTCGAACACCGGGGAGCTGTTTTTT. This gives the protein CASSFRYSNTGELFF.

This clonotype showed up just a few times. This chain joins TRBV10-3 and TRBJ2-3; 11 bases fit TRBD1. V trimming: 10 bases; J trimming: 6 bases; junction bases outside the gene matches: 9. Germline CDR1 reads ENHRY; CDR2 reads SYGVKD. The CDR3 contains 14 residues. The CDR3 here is CATGGTGGSDTQYF. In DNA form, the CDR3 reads TGTGCCACCGGGGGGACAGGGGGTTCCGATACGCAGTATTTT.

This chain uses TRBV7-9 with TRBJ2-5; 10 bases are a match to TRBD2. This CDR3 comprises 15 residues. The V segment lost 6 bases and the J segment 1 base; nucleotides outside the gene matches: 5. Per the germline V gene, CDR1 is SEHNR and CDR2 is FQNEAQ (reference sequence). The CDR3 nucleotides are TGTGCCAGCAGGGCAGCGGGGGGGTTCCAAGAGACCCAGTACTTC. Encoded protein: CASRAAGGFQETQYF.

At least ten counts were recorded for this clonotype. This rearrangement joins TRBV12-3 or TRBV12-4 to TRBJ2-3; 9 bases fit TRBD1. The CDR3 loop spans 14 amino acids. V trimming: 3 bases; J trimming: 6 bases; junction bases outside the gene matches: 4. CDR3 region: CASSFRQGGDTQYF. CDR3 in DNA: TGTGCCAGCAGTTTTCGACAGGGGGGCGATACGCAGTATTTT.

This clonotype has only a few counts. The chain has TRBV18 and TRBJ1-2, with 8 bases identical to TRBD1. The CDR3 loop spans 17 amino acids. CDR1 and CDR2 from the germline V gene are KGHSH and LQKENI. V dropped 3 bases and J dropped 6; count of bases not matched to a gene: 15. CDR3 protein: CASSPRDRLALLDGYTF. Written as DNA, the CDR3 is TGTGCCAGCTCACCTCGGGACAGGTTGGCCCTACTAGATGGCTACACCTTC.

The CDR3 DNA reads TGCAGCGTTCTAATGGGAGATACGCAGTATTTT. This gives the protein CSVLMGDTQYF. The J gene is TRBJ2-3, the V gene TRBV29-1, with D unresolved. Trimming took off 5 bases at V and 5 bases at J, with 8 bases between the two ends. This CDR3 region has 11 residues. CDR1 SQVTM and CDR2 ANQGSEA come from the germline V gene.

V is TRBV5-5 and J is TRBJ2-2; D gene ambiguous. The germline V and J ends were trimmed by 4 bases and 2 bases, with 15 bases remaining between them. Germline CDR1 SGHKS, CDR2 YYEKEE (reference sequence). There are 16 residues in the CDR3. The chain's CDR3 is CASSLLFRKNTGELFF. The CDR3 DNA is TGTGCCAGCAGCCTGCTTTTCAGGAAAAACACCGGGGAGCTGTTTTTT.

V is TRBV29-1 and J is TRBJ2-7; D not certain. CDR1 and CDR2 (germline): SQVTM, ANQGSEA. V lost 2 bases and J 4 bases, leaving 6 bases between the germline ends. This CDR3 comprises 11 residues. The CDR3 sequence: CSVELDYEQYF. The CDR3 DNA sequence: TGCAGCGTTGAATTGGATTACGAGCAGTACTTC.

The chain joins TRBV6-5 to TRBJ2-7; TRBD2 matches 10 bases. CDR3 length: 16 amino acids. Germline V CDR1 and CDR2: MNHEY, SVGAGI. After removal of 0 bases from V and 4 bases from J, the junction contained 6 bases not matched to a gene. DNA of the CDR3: TGTGCCAGCAGTTACTCGACGGCTAGCGGGAGTTACGAGCAGTACTTC. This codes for CASSYSTASGSYEQYF.

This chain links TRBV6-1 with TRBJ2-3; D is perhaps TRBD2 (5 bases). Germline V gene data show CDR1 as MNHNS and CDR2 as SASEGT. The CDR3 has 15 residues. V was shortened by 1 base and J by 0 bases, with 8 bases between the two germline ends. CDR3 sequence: CASSEVGMSTDTQYF. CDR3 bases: TGTGCCAGCAGTGAAGTCGGGATGAGCACAGATACGCAGTATTTT.

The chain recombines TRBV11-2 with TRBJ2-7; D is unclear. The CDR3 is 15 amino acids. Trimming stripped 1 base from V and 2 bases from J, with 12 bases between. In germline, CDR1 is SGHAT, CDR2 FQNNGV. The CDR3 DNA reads TGTGCCAGCAGCTTAGCGGTCACGAGCCCCTACGAGCAGTACTTC. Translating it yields CASSLAVTSPYEQYF.

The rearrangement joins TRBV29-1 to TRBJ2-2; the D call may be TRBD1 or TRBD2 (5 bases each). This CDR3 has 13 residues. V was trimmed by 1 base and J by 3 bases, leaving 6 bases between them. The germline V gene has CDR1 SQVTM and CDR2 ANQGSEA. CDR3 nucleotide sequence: TGCAGCGTTGAAGGGGACCACACCGGGGAGCTGTTTTTT. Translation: CSVEGDHTGELFF.

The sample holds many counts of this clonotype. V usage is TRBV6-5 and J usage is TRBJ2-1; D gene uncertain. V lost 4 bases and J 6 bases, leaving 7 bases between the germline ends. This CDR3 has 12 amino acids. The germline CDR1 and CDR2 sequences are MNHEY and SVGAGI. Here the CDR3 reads CASSSVGNEQFF. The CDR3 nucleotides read TGTGCCAGCAGTTCGGTGGGCAATGAGCAGTTCTTC.